This record looks at one TCR beta chain sequence and its context. Its antigen remains unidentified. The data derive from a study of blood T cells in healthy people across ages. The CDR3 extends over 15 amino acids. The V and J ends lost 5 bases and 6 bases respectively, with 17 bases between them. Germline assignment: CDR1 SGHTA and CDR2 FQGNSA. A sample-barcoded 5' primer and a J-beta primer mix were used in a second PCR of about 7 to 12 cycles. MiXCR, applied by TCRdb to the 5' RACE reads, yields one record per CDR3 protein. The table lists 1.5 million to 2 million distinct CDR3 sequences, approximately 30% of them singletons. Regarding the study as a whole: Estimates of total diversity, which came from one million sequenced T cells, were considered to be underestimates. The study found TCR beta diversity correlated strongly with naive T cell percentage.

This receptor was identified in a woman in her 30s in good health. The sequenced material came from blood. The chain has TRBV7-2 and TRBJ2-1, with D perhaps matching TRBD2 (6 bases). The CDR3 sequence is CASSGQGTGVNEQFF. The CDR3 DNA follows: TGTGCCAGCAGCGGTCAAGGGACGGGGGTCAATGAGCAGTTCTTC.